The clone carrying this TCR beta chain has a handful of counts. Its antigen is as yet unknown. This sample was taken from a study of cytomegalovirus exposure and HLA in healthy donors. Germline-derived CDR1 and CDR2 are MNHNS and SASEGT. Between the trimmed V and J ends, which lost 6 bases and 6 bases, there was a span of 14 bases. The CDR3 consists of 14 residues. The study, taken as a whole, reports: An observed cluster of highly shared sequence variants was recorded as a likely sequencing artifact. In a later analysis, a missense DCLRE1C variant was linked to TCR beta V- and J-gene trimming. An analysis done earlier found most TCR beta V segments productive about 87% or about 30% of the time.

13 Jbeta primers and 60 Vbeta primers were used for the PCR. Produced via immunoSEQ multiplex PCR; TCRdb's table is partial and in-frame only. This table has approximately 170,000 clones, roughly 75% appearing once. The TCR sequence derives from a man aged 25-45 years in good health and CMV-seropositive. The V gene is TRBV6-1, the J gene TRBJ2-2; D might be TRBD1 (6 bases). Material for sequencing was PBMCs. CDR3 residues: CASRAGTFAGELFF. The DNA for the CDR3 is TGTGCCAGCAGGGCAGGGACATTCGCCGGGGAGCTGTTTTTT.